This TCR beta chain was captured by sequencing in a study of CD8 T cells in ankylosing spondylitis. Using quantitative 5'-RACE with molecular barcodes, the authors made TCR beta libraries. TCRdb analysed the 5' RACE reads with MiXCR anew, one entry per CDR3 protein. The sample holds under 950,000 distinct CDR3 sequences, around 19% seen once. As for this clonotype: Its antigen is unknown.

The CDR3 covers 13 residues. Germline V gives CDR1 DFQATT, CDR2 SNEGSKA (reference sequence). V was clipped by 0 bases and J by 10 bases; unmatched bases: 2. Regarding the study as a whole: Seemingly characteristic of ankylosing spondylitis blood was a TCR beta motif consisting of fewer than 10 highly homologous variants. Disease-linked clones were reportedly significantly enriched in matched ankylosing spondylitis synovial fluid. CD8+ cells made up the disease-linked clones, which were relatively rare in peripheral blood.

The clonotype originates from a male donor with ankylosing spondylitis. The chain links TRBV20-1 to TRBJ1-6, with 8 bases fitting TRBD1. Sequencing was performed on blood, either unsorted or a sorted T cell fraction (not recorded which). DNA for the CDR3: TGCAGTGCTAGAGATTCAGGGGGCTCACCCCTCCACTTT. Translated, it gives CSARDSGGSPLHF.